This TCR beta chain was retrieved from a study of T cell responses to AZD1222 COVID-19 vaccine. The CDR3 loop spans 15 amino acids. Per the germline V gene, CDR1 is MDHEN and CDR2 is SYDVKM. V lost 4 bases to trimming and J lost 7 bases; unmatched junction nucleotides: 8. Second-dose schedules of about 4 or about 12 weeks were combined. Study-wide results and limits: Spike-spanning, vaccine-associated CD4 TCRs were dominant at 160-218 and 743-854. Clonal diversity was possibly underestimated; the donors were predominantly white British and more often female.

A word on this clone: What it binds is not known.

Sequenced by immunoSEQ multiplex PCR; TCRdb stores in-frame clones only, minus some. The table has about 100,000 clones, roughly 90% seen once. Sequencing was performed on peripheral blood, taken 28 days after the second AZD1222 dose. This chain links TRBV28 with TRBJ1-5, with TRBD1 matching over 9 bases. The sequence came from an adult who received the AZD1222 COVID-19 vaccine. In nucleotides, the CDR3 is TGTGCCAGCAGTTCCATCGGACAGGGGTGGCAGCCCCAGCATTTT. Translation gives CASSSIGQGWQPQHF. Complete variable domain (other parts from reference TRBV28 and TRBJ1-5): DVKVTQSSRYLVKRTGEKVFLECVQDMDHENMFWYRQDPGLGLRLIYFSYDVKMKEKGDIPEGYSVSREKKERFSLILESASTNQTSMYLCASSSIGQGWQPQHFGDGTRLSIL.